This entry features one T cell receptor (beta chain) sequence. As yet, its antigen is unknown. Germline lookup yields CDR1 MDHEN and CDR2 SYDVKM. V lost 5 bases and J lost 0, with 19 bases in between. CDR3 length equals 17 residues. Measured with immunoSEQ multiplex PCR; TCRdb has only the in-frame clones, and not every one. The table records about 5,800 clones, roughly nine tenths of them present only once. This entry is derived from a study of pediatric ulcerative colitis. Notes on the study in general: Blood samples from a couple of patients yielded substantially fewer templates and were excluded from blood-rectal overlap analysis. Two rectal clonotypes were found only in ulcerative colitis patients, all of them.

Specimen: blood. The receptor was derived from a girl aged 10 to 17 who was a control in a study of pediatric ulcerative colitis. The V gene is TRBV28, the J gene TRBJ1-2; D possibly corresponds to TRBD1 (5 bases). The CDR3 sequence is CASSTYHRLGPNYGYTF. CDR3 DNA sequence: TGTGCCAGCAGTACTTACCACAGGTTGGGGCCTAACTATGGCTACACCTTC.